Below, 14 T cell receptor beta chains from the same sample are listed, as sequenced in a study of T cell repertoires in cytomegalovirus infection. MiXCR was run by TCRdb on the reads, yielding one entry per CDR3 protein. The sample lists 85,000 to 120,000 distinct CDR3 sequences; 15% to 20% were seen once. Sample: PBMCs. Every receptor here comes from a human donor in good health (CMV status not recorded). Some clones in this sample may be carry-over from other donors' samples.

This clonotype was seen a handful of times. The rearrangement joins TRBV29-1 to TRBJ1-1; D not resolved. Trimming pared 7 bases from V and 1 base from J, leaving 16 bases between. Germline V CDR1 and CDR2: SQVTM, ANQGSEA. The CDR3 has 14 amino acids. The CDR3 protein is CSGRRDLANTEAFF. In nucleotides, the CDR3 is TGCAGCGGACGACGGGATCTCGCGAACACTGAAGCTTTCTTT.

Many counts were recorded for this clonotype. V gene TRBV7-2 combines with J gene TRBJ2-3; D gene uncertain. Germline V gene data show CDR1 as SGHTA and CDR2 as FQGNSA. Trimming removed 6 bases at V and 1 base at J, with 17 bases between. The CDR3 has 16 amino acids. This CDR3 is CASSQGSLYGTDTQYF. The CDR3 bases are TGTGCCAGCAGTCAAGGCAGCCTATATGGCACAGATACGCAGTATTTT.

About this clonotype itself: Since a much larger clone is just one base distant, this may be a read error. The J gene is TRBJ1-1, the V gene TRBV7-2; D not certain. CDR3 size: 13 residues. Per germline, CDR1 SGHTA and CDR2 FQGNSA. V was shortened by 5 bases and J by 5 bases, with 12 bases between the two germline ends. The CDR3 reads CASSTTSRTEAFF. The CDR3 coding sequence is TGTGCCAGCAGCACCACGAGTAGAACTGAAGCTTTCTTT. Complete variable domain (other parts from reference TRBV7-2 and TRBJ1-1): GAGVSQSPSNKVTEKGKDVELRCDPISGHTALYWYRQSLGQGLEFLIYFQGNSAPDKSGLPSDRFSAERTGGSVSTLTIQRTQQEDSAVYLCASSTTSRTEAFFGQGTRLTVV.

The chain combines TRBV20-1 with TRBJ1-3; weak D call: TRBD1 (6 bases). Looked up from germline, CDR1 is DFQATT and CDR2 is SNEGSKA (reference sequence). The germline V and J ends were trimmed by 1 base and 5 bases, with 12 bases remaining between them. The CDR3 runs to 14 residues. The CDR3: CSARGGADRNTIYF. CDR3 nucleotides: TGCAGTGCTAGAGGGGGGGCAGATAGAAACACCATATATTTT.

This clonotype was found many times. J is TRBJ2-5 and V is TRBV14; D is possibly TRBD1 or TRBD2 (5 bases each). The CDR3 contains 15 residues. V dropped 3 bases and J dropped 0 bases, with 11 bases sitting between them. From germline, CDR1 is SGHDN and CDR2 FVKESK. The CDR3 sequence is CASSHLGTDQETQYF. The CDR3 coding sequence is TGTGCCAGCAGCCATCTCGGGACGGACCAAGAGACCCAGTACTTC. Complete variable domain (other parts from reference TRBV14 and TRBJ2-5): EAGVTQFPSHSVIEKGQTVTLRCDPISGHDNLYWYRRVMGKEIKFLLHFVKESKQDESGMPNNRFLAERTGGTYSTLKVQPAELEDSGVYFCASSHLGTDQETQYFGPGTRLLVL.

The V gene is TRBV10-3, the J gene TRBJ2-7; D is undetermined. The germline V and J ends were trimmed by 4 bases and 5 bases, with 15 bases remaining between them. The CDR3 length is 14 residues. Looked up from germline, CDR1 is ENHRY and CDR2 is SYGVKD. The CDR3 DNA is TGTGCCATCAGTGGGGTCAGCAATCGCAACGAGCAGTACTTC. This codes for CAISGVSNRNEQYF.

This clonotype was detected a few times. The CDR3 sequence is CASGPGVYTDTQYF. CDR3 sequence (DNA): TGTGCCAGCGGGCCAGGGGTTTACACAGATACGCAGTATTTT. The V and J genes are TRBV6-2 or TRBV6-3 and TRBJ2-3; weak D call: TRBD1 (6 bases). Trimming removed 8 bases from V and 2 bases from J, with 14 bases in between. Germline V CDR1 and CDR2: MNHEY, SVGEGT. The CDR3 totals 14 residues.

V gene TRBV11-2 combines with J gene TRBJ2-7; TRBD2 matches at 10 bases. Germline values: CDR1 SGHAT, CDR2 FQNNGV. This CDR3 contains 14 residues. V lost 1 base and J lost 5; bases outside the gene matches: 2. CDR3 amino acids: CASSLGSGGDEQYF. The CDR3 coding sequence is TGTGCCAGCAGCTTAGGGAGCGGGGGGGACGAGCAGTACTTC.

The chain links TRBV4-1 to TRBJ2-1, with 8 bases aligning to TRBD2. V trimming: 0 bases; J trimming: 8 bases; junction bases outside the gene matches: 9. CDR3 length: 16 residues. Germline-derived CDR1 and CDR2 are MGHRA and YSYEKL. In nucleotides, the CDR3 is TGCGCCAGCAGCCAAGATGGGGGACTAGTGTGGGATGAGCAGTTCTTC. Its translation is CASSQDGGLVWDEQFF.

DNA of the CDR3: TGTGCCAGCAGGTCAGCCAATGAGCAGTTCTTC. This translates into CASRSANEQFF. The rearrangement joins TRBV12-3 or TRBV12-4 to TRBJ2-1, with D hard to call. V lost 6 bases, J lost 6 bases, and 6 bases lay in between. The CDR3 sequence is 11 residues long.

This sequence joins TRBV18 and TRBJ2-3; D is unclear. The CDR3 has 15 amino acids. Germline V gives CDR1 KGHSH, CDR2 LQKENI. The germline V and J ends were trimmed by 3 bases and 3 bases, with 13 bases remaining between them. CDR3 in DNA: TGTGCCAGCTCACCCACCGGCTGGACGACAGATACGCAGTATTTT. Protein sequence: CASSPTGWTTDTQYF.

This clonotype was detected a few times. The chain joins TRBV27 to TRBJ1-4; 10 positions match TRBD1. The CDR3 sequence is 14 residues long. CDR1 and CDR2 from the germline V gene are MNHEY and SMNVEV (reference sequence). V was pared by 6 bases and J by 5 bases, with 3 bases of the junction left unmatched. CDR3 amino acids: CASRTDRGNEKLFF. As DNA, the CDR3 is TGTGCCAGCAGAACGGACAGGGGGAATGAAAAACTGTTTTTT.

The rearrangement uses TRBV12-3 or TRBV12-4 and TRBJ1-5, with D perhaps TRBD1 (6 bases). The CDR3 is 13 residues long. Deletions cut 7 bases from V and 3 bases from J, with 10 bases between. The CDR3 here is CASNGGVNQPQHF. Here the CDR3 DNA reads TGTGCCAGCAACGGGGGCGTCAATCAGCCCCAGCATTTT.

Concerning this clonotype: A much larger clone sits a single nucleotide away, making a read error possible. In nucleotides, the CDR3 is TGTGCCAGCAGTTTCGGAGGGGTGAACACTGTAGCTTTCTTT. It encodes CASSFGGVNTVAFF. The chain links TRBV12-3 or TRBV12-4 to TRBJ1-1; tentative D call: TRBD1 (5 bases). The CDR3 consists of 14 residues.